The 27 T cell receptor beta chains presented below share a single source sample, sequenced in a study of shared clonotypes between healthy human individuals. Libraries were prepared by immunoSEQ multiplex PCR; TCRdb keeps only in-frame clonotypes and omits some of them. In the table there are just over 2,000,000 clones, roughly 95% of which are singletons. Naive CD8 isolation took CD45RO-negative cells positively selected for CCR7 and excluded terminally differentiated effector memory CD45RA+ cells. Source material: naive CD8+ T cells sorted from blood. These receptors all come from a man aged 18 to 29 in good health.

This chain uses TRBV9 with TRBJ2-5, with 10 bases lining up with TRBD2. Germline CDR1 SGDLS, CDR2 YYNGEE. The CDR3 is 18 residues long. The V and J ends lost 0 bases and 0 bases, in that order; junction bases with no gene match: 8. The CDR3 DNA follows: TGTGCCAGCAGCGTAGGTTCTAGCGGGGGCGTTAACCAAGAGACCCAGTACTTC. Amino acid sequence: CASSVGSSGGVNQETQYF.

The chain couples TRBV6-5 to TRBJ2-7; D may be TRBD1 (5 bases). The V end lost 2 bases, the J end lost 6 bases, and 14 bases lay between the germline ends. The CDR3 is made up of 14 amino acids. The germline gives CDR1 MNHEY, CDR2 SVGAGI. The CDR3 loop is CASSYDSGPGEQYF. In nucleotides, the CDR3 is TGTGCCAGCAGTTACGATTCAGGGCCGGGCGAGCAGTACTTC.

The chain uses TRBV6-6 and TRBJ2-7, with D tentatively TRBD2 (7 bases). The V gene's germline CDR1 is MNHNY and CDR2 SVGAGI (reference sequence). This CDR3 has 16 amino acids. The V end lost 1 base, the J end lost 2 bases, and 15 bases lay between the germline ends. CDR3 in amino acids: CASSYFSQGGAYEQYF. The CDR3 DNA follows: TGTGCCAGCAGTTACTTTTCCCAAGGGGGGGCCTACGAGCAGTACTTC.

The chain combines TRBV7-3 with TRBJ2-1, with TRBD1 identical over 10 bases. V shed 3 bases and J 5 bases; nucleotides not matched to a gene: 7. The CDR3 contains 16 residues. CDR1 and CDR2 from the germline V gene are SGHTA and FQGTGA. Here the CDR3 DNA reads TGTGCCAGCAGCTTGGAACCGGGACAGGGGAACAATGAGCAGTTCTTC. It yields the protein CASSLEPGQGNNEQFF.

The DNA of the CDR3 is TGTGCCAGCAGCTCCCGGACAGGGGCTGGAAACACCATATATTTT. Amino acids: CASSSRTGAGNTIYF. J is TRBJ1-3 and V is TRBV9; TRBD1 aligns across 9 bases. Losses at the gene ends were 4 bases for V and 2 bases for J; bases not matched to a gene: 4. CDR1 and CDR2 (germline): SGDLS, YYNGEE. The CDR3 consists of 15 residues.

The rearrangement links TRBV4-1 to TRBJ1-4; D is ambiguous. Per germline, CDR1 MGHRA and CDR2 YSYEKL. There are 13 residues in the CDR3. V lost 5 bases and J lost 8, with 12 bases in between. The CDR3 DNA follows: TGCGCCAGCAGCTTGGTACTGAGCGAAAAACTGTTTTTT. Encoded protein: CASSLVLSEKLFF.

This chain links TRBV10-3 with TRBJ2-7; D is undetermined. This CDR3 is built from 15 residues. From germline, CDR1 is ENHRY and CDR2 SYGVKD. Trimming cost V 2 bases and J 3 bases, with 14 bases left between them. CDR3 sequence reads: CAISEAIAVSYEQYF. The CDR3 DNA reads TGTGCCATCAGTGAGGCGATAGCCGTAAGCTACGAGCAGTACTTC.

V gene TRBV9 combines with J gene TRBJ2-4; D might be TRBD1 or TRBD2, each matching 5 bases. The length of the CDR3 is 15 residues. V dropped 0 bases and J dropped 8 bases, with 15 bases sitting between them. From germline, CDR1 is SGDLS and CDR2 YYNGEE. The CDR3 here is CASSVGGMQDDIQYF. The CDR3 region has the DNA TGTGCCAGCAGCGTAGGGGGGATGCAGGACGACATTCAGTACTTC.

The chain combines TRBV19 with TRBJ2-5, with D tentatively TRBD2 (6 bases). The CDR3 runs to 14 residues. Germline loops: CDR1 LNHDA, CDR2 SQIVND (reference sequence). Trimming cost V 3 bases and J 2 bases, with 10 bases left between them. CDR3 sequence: CASSMRDGQETQYF. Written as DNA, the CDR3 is TGTGCCAGTAGTATGCGGGACGGGCAAGAGACCCAGTACTTC.

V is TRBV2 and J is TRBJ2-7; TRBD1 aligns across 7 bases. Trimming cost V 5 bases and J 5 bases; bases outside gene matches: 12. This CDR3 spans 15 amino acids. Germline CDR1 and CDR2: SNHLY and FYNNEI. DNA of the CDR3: TGTGCCAGCAGTCGACTGACAGGGTCTTTAGACGAGCAGTACTTC. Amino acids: CASSRLTGSLDEQYF.

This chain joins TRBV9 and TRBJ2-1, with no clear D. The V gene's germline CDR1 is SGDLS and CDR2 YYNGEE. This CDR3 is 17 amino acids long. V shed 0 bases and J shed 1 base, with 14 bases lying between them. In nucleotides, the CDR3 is TGTGCCAGCAGCGTAGGCCCCGGTGGTCTTTCCTACAATGAGCAGTTCTTC. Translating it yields CASSVGPGGLSYNEQFF.

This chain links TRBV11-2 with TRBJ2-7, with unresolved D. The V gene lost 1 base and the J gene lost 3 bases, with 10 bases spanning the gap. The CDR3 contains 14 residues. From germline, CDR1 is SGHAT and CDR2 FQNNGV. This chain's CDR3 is CASSLVGDYYEQYF. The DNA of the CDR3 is TGTGCCAGCAGCTTAGTAGGAGATTACTACGAGCAGTACTTC.

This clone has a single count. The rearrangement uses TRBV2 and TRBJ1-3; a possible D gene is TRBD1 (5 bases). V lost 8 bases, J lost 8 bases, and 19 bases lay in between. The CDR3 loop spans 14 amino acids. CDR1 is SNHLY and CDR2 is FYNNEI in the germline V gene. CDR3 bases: TGTGCCAGCTGCTCAGCAGGCGTAGGGGACACCATATATTTT. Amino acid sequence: CASCSAGVGDTIYF. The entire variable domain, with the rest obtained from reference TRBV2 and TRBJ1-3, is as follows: EPEVTQTPSHQVTQMGQEVILRCVPISNHLYFYWYRQILGQKVEFLVSFYNNEISEKSEIFDDQFSVERPDGSNFTLKIRSTKLEDSAMYFCASCSAGVGDTIYFGEGSWLTVV.

CDR3 region: CASSLEGVEQYF. The DNA for the CDR3 is TGTGCCAGCAGCCTCGAAGGGGTCGAGCAGTACTTC. The rearrangement links TRBV7-8 to TRBJ2-7; D possibly corresponds to TRBD1 (5 bases). V was cut by 5 bases and J by 6 bases, with 11 bases left in between. The CDR3 has 12 residues. Germline lookup yields CDR1 SGHVS and CDR2 FQNEAQ.

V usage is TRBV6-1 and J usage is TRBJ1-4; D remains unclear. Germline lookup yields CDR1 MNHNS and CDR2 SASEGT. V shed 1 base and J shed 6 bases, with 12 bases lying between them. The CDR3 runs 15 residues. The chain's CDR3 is CASSEDSSSHEKLFF. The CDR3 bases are TGTGCCAGCAGTGAAGACAGTTCGTCCCATGAAAAACTGTTTTTT.

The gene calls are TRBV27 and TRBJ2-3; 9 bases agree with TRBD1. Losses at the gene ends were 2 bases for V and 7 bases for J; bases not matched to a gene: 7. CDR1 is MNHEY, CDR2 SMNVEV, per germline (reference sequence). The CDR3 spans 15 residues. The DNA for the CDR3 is TGTGCCAGCAGTTTAGTGGGGACAGGGAAACATACGCAGTATTTT. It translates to CASSLVGTGKHTQYF.

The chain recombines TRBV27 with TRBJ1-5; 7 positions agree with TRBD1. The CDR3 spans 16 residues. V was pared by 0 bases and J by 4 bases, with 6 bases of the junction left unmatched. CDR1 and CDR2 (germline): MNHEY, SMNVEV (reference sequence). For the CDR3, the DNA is TGTGCCAGCAGTTTATCGAGAGCAGGGGGAAATCAGCCCCAGCATTTT. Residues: CASSLSRAGGNQPQHF.

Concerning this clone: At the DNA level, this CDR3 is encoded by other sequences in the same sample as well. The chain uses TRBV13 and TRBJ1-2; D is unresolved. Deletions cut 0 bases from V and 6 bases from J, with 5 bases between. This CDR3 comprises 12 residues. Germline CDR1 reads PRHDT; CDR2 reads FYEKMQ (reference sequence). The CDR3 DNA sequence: TGTGCCAGCAGCTTAGGGGTGGATGGCTACACCTTC. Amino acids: CASSLGVDGYTF. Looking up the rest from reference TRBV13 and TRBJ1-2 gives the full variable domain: AAGVIQSPRHLIKEKRETATLKCYPIPRHDTVYWYQQGPGQDPQFLISFYEKMQSDKGSIPDRFSAQQFSDYHSELNMSSLELGDSALYFCASSLGVDGYTFGSGTRLTVV.

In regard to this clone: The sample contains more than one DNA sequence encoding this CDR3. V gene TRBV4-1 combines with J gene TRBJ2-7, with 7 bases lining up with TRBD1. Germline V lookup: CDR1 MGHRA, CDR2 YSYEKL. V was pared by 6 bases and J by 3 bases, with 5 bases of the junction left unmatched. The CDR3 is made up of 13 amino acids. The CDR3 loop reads CASSTNRGYEQYF. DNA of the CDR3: TGCGCCAGCAGTACGAACAGGGGCTACGAGCAGTACTTC.

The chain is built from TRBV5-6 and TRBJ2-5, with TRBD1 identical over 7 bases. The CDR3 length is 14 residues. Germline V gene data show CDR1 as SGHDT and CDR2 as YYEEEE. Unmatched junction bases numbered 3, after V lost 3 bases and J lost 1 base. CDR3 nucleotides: TGTGCCAGCAGCTATGACAGGGTCCAAGAGACCCAGTACTTC. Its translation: CASSYDRVQETQYF.

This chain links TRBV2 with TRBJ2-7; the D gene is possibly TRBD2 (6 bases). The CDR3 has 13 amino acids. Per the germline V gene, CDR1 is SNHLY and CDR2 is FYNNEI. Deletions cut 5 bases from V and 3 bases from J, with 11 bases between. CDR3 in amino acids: CASSSSEDYEQYF. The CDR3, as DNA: TGTGCCAGCAGTTCTAGCGAGGACTACGAGCAGTACTTC.

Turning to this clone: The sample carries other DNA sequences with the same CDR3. The CDR3 nucleotides read TGTGCCAGCAGCACGGACGGGAACACTGAAGCTTTCTTT. The encoded protein is CASSTDGNTEAFF. The rearrangement joins TRBV9 to TRBJ1-1; D not resolved. The germline V gene has CDR1 SGDLS and CDR2 YYNGEE. The CDR3 totals 13 residues. V lost 4 bases and J lost 1, with 8 bases in between.

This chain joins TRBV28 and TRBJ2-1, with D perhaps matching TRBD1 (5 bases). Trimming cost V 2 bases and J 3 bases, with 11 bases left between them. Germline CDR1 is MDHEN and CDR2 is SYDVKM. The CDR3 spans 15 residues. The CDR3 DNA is TGTGCCAGCAGTTTACTCGGACACAGCTACAATGAGCAGTTCTTC. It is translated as CASSLLGHSYNEQFF.

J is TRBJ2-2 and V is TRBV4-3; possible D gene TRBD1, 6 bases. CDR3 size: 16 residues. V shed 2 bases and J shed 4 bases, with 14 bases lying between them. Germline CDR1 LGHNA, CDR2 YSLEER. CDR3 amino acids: CASSQTTDSRTGELFF. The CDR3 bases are TGCGCCAGCAGCCAAACTACGGACAGCCGCACCGGGGAGCTGTTTTTT.

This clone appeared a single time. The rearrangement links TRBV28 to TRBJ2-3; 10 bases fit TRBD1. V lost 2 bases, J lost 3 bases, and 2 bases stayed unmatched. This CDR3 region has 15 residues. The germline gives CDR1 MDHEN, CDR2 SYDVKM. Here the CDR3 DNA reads TGTGCCAGCAGTTTAGGACAGGGGGTGACAGATACGCAGTATTTT. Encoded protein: CASSLGQGVTDTQYF.

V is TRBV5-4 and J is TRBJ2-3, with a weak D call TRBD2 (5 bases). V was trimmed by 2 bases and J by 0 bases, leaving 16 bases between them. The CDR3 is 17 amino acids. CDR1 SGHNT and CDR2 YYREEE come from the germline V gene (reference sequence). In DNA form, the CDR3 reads TGTGCCAGCAGCTTCAGCGGCAGCTTTCCTAGCACAGATACGCAGTATTTT. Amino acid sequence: CASSFSGSFPSTDTQYF.

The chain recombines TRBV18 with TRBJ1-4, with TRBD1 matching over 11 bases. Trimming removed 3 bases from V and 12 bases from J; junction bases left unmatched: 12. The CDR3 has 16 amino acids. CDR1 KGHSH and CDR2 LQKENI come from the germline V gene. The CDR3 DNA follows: TGTGCCAGCTCACCGCTCCAACCGGGACAGGGGGTACAACTGTTTTTT. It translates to CASSPLQPGQGVQLFF.